These 11 T cell receptor beta chains came from one sample sequenced in a study of blood T cell repertoires in COVID-19. Generated by immunoSEQ multiplex PCR, the TCRdb table keeps only in-frame clones and is missing some. In the table there are about 300,000 clones, 83% of which are singletons. Input material: peripheral blood. These receptors were taken from a woman aged 45-59 years with acute or convalescent COVID-19.

This chain links TRBV5-1 with TRBJ2-7; D perhaps matches TRBD1 (6 bases). V lost 0 bases and J lost 5, with 15 bases in between. Germline V gene sequence: CDR1 SGHRS, CDR2 YFSETQ. The length of the CDR3 is 15 residues. The CDR3 nucleotides are TGCGCCAGCAGCTTGGGTACAGGGCAAGGCCACGAGCAGTACGTC. This gives the protein CASSLGTGQGHEQYV.

This clone appeared many times. CDR3: CASSTGAGPPYNEQFF. The DNA of the CDR3 is TGTGCCAGCAGCACAGGAGCGGGGCCACCCTACAATGAGCAGTTCTTC. The genes are TRBV7-7 and TRBJ2-1, with 7 bases aligning to TRBD2. The length of the CDR3 is 16 residues. V was clipped by 5 bases and J by 2 bases; unmatched bases: 9. The V gene's germline CDR1 is SSHAT and CDR2 FNYEAQ (reference sequence).

This chain joins TRBV19 and TRBJ2-3; D call uncertain. Trimming cost V 8 bases and J 4 bases, with 13 bases left between them. Germline CDR1 and CDR2: LNHDA and SQIVND (reference sequence). The CDR3 totals 13 residues. The CDR3 sequence: CASSLLEADTQYF. The CDR3 DNA reads TGTGCCAGTTCTCTCTTAGAGGCAGATACGCAGTATTTT. The variable domain in full, with the rest retrieved from reference TRBV19 and TRBJ2-3, is DGGITQSPKYLFRKEGQNVTLSCEQNLNHDAMYWYRQDPGQGLRLIYYSQIVNDFQKGDIAEGYSVSREKKESFPLTVTSAQKNPTAFYLCASSLLEADTQYFGPGTRLTVL.

The J gene is TRBJ2-5, the V gene TRBV2, with TRBD1 identical over 12 bases. Germline V gene lookup returns CDR1 SNHLY and CDR2 FYNNEI. The junction had 3 bases not matched to a gene; V was cut back by 6 bases and J by 4 bases. CDR3 length: 14 amino acids. As DNA, the CDR3 is TGTGCCAGCAGGGGACAGGGGGCTAGAGAGACCCAGTACTTC. Its translation: CASRGQGARETQYF. The variable domain in full, with the rest retrieved from reference TRBV2 and TRBJ2-5, is EPEVTQTPSHQVTQMGQEVILRCVPISNHLYFYWYRQILGQKVEFLVSFYNNEISEKSEIFDDQFSVERPDGSNFTLKIRSTKLEDSAMYFCASRGQGARETQYFGPGTRLLVL.

The CDR3 region has the DNA TGTGCCTGGACAGTAGGCAGGGGAGCCTATGGCTACACCTTC. Translated: CAWTVGRGAYGYTF. The chain is built from TRBV30 and TRBJ1-2, with D possibly matching TRBD1 (6 bases). The germline V gene encodes CDR1 GTSNPN and CDR2 SVGIG (reference sequence). V was shortened by 4 bases and J by 4 bases, with 16 bases between the two germline ends. This CDR3 has 14 residues.

V and J are TRBV4-3 and TRBJ2-7; no definite D call. Trimming shortened V by 0 bases and J by 0 bases, and 15 bases separated the two germline ends. Germline CDR1 and CDR2: LGHNA and YSLEER. The CDR3 loop spans 17 amino acids. CDR3 DNA: TGCGCCAGCAGCCAAGATTTAGGCGGTTCCTTCTCCTACGAGCAGTACTTC. This codes for CASSQDLGGSFSYEQYF.

This chain links TRBV11-2 with TRBJ2-7; 7 positions agree with TRBD1. Trimming at V came to 5 bases and at J to 6 bases, leaving 13 bases not matched to a gene. Germline CDR1 SGHAT, CDR2 FQNNGV. The CDR3 has 15 amino acids. The CDR3 DNA reads as TGTGCCAGCAGCCCCTCCCAGGGGGACCTGCCCGAGCAGTACTTC. Protein sequence: CASSPSQGDLPEQYF.

The chain has TRBV5-4 and TRBJ1-5; 10 nucleotides agree with TRBD1. The V and J ends lost 1 base and 3 bases, in that order; junction bases with no gene match: 4. The CDR3 runs 16 residues. The germline V gene encodes CDR1 SGHNT and CDR2 YYREEE (reference sequence). CDR3 loop: CASSLRTGGNNQPQHF. CDR3 nucleotides: TGTGCCAGCAGCTTGAGGACAGGGGGAAACAATCAGCCCCAGCATTTT.

The V and J genes are TRBV5-4 and TRBJ2-7, with D perhaps TRBD2 (6 bases). Germline V gives CDR1 SGHNT, CDR2 YYREEE (reference sequence). V shed 4 bases and J shed 3 bases, with 14 bases lying between them. CDR3 length equals 14 residues. CDR3 bases: TGTGCCAGCAGCGCGGGACTGACAGACTACGAGCAGTACTTC. Encoded protein: CASSAGLTDYEQYF.

The chain recombines TRBV5-6 with TRBJ2-5; weak D call: TRBD2 (6 bases). With 3 bases removed from V and 4 bases from J, the gap between germline ends came to 13 bases. The CDR3 length is 14 residues. The germline V gene has CDR1 SGHDT and CDR2 YYEEEE. In DNA form, the CDR3 reads TGTGCCAGCAGCTCTCCCGGGGGAGGAGAGACCCAGTACTTC. Its translation: CASSSPGGGETQYF. The full variable domain, rest sourced from reference TRBV5-6 and TRBJ2-5, is DAGVTQSPTHLIKTRGQQVTLRCSPKSGHDTVSWYQQALGQGPQFIFQYYEEEERQRGNFPDRFSGHQFPNYSSELNVNALLLGDSALYLCASSSPGGGETQYFGPGTRLLVL.

The chain couples TRBV27 to TRBJ1-1; TRBD1 matches 8 bases. Germline loops: CDR1 MNHEY, CDR2 SMNVEV (reference sequence). V lost 6 bases and J lost 0; bases outside the gene matches: 9. The CDR3 totals 16 residues. The CDR3 here is CASRTGATGVNTEAFF. In nucleotides, the CDR3 is TGTGCCAGCAGAACTGGGGCGACAGGGGTGAACACTGAAGCTTTCTTT.